The 25 T cell receptor beta chains below come from one sample, sequenced in a study of cytomegalovirus exposure and HLA in healthy donors. In the PCR, 60 Vbeta and 13 Jbeta primers were used. Method: immunoSEQ multiplex PCR; TCRdb's copy keeps in-frame clones and lacks some. The repertoire holds about 89,000 clones, more than 75% seen once, with approximately 10% in the top ten. Sequenced input: PBMCs. Receptor source: a man between 25 and 39 years old in good health and CMV-seropositive.

J is TRBJ1-3 and V is TRBV6-5; TRBD1 matches at 8 bases. This CDR3 has 16 residues. The junction had 3 bases not matched to a gene; V was cut back by 0 bases and J by 2 bases. The V gene's germline CDR1 is MNHEY and CDR2 SVGAGI. The CDR3 region is CASSYSSRGPGNTIYF. As DNA, the CDR3 is TGTGCCAGCAGTTACTCGAGCAGGGGGCCTGGAAACACCATATATTTT.

This chain connects TRBV27 to TRBJ2-7, with a weak D call TRBD1 (5 bases). The CDR3 has 13 residues. In germline, CDR1 is MNHEY, CDR2 SMNVEV (reference sequence). Trimming cost V 6 bases and J 1 base, with 10 bases left between them. The CDR3 DNA reads as TGTGCCAGCAGGCTACAGGAATCCTACGAGCAGTACTTC. Its translation is CASRLQESYEQYF.

The V call is TRBV18, the J call TRBJ1-1; the D gene is possibly TRBD1 (5 bases). This CDR3 region has 15 residues. CDR1 and CDR2 (germline): KGHSH, LQKENI. Trimming cost V 1 base and J 2 bases, with 11 bases left between them. The CDR3 is CASSPLGAANTEAFF. CDR3 sequence (DNA): TGTGCCAGCTCACCACTTGGGGCAGCCAACACTGAAGCTTTCTTT.

The chain has TRBV18 and TRBJ2-7; possibly TRBD1 for D (5 bases). Germline CDR1 KGHSH, CDR2 LQKENI. This CDR3 has 13 amino acids. The V and J ends lost 2 bases and 2 bases respectively, with 7 bases between them. CDR3 residues: CASSPTGTYEQYF. DNA of the CDR3: TGTGCCAGCTCACCAACAGGAACCTACGAGCAGTACTTC.

The rearrangement joins TRBV5-6 to TRBJ1-5; the match to TRBD1 covers 11 bases. Germline CDR1 reads SGHDT; CDR2 reads YYEEEE. There are 14 residues in the CDR3. Unmatched junction bases numbered 7, after V lost 4 bases and J lost 10 bases. The CDR3 coding sequence is TGTGCCAGCAGCGGCGGACAGGGGGCCGGTCCCCAGCATTTT. This sequence encodes CASSGGQGAGPQHF.

The rearrangement uses TRBV2 and TRBJ1-2, with 8 bases identical to TRBD1. The V gene end was trimmed by 6 bases and the J gene end by 7 bases; junction bases not matched to a gene: 7. This CDR3 has 13 amino acids. Germline V gene sequence: CDR1 SNHLY, CDR2 FYNNEI. The DNA for the CDR3 is TGTGCCAGCAGGGGACAGGCATTCGGTGGCTACACCTTC. Its protein is CASRGQAFGGYTF.

The rearrangement uses TRBV19 and TRBJ2-3, with D possibly being TRBD2 (6 bases). The V end lost 5 bases, the J end lost 4 bases, and 13 bases lay between the germline ends. Germline assignment: CDR1 LNHDA and CDR2 SQIVND (reference sequence). The CDR3 length is 14 residues. CDR3 nucleotides: TGTGCCAGTAGTCTGGGACTGGAGTCAGATACGCAGTATTTT. This codes for CASSLGLESDTQYF.

The chain joins TRBV28 to TRBJ1-1; D ambiguous. Germline V CDR1 and CDR2: MDHEN, SYDVKM. V was clipped by 7 bases and J by 3 bases, with 12 bases between them. This CDR3 contains 13 residues. The CDR3 DNA reads as TGTGCCAGCACCAGGCCCTGGGACACTGAAGCTTTCTTT. Translating it yields CASTRPWDTEAFF.

V gene TRBV10-3 combines with J gene TRBJ2-1, with 9 bases fitting TRBD2. V shed 4 bases and J 6 bases; nucleotides not matched to a gene: 4. Per the germline V gene, CDR1 is ENHRY and CDR2 is SYGVKD. CDR3 size: 14 residues. This CDR3 is CAISGLAEGNEQFF. In nucleotides, the CDR3 is TGTGCCATCAGTGGACTAGCGGAAGGCAATGAGCAGTTCTTC.

The gene calls are TRBV29-1 and TRBJ1-4; possible D gene TRBD1, 5 bases. The V end lost 0 bases, the J end lost 7 bases, and 15 bases lay between the germline ends. The CDR3 runs 15 residues. Germline CDR1 and CDR2: SQVTM and ANQGSEA. CDR3 sequence reads: CSVEETGTAGEKLFF. CDR3 DNA: TGCAGCGTTGAAGAAACCGGGACTGCAGGTGAAAAACTGTTTTTT.

The rearrangement joins TRBV5-4 to TRBJ1-1, with a tentative D call TRBD1 (6 bases). Trimming removed 4 bases at V and 5 bases at J, with 9 bases between. The germline gives CDR1 SGHNT, CDR2 YYREEE (reference sequence). This CDR3 contains 12 residues. In nucleotides, the CDR3 is TGTGCCAGCAGCCTGAGGGGGACTGAAGCTTTCTTT. Translated, it gives CASSLRGTEAFF.

The V gene is TRBV19, the J gene TRBJ1-5; 8 bases agree with TRBD1. With 7 bases clipped from V and 3 bases from J, the junction kept 2 bases outside the gene matches. The germline V gene has CDR1 LNHDA and CDR2 SQIVND (reference sequence). This CDR3 has 13 residues. CDR3 loop: CASTGGLNQPQHF. The CDR3 nucleotides are TGTGCCAGTACAGGGGGCCTCAATCAGCCCCAGCATTTT.

The V and J genes are TRBV6-5 and TRBJ2-7, with 9 bases fitting TRBD1. Germline-derived CDR1 and CDR2 are MNHEY and SVGAGI. Trimming cost V 6 bases and J 2 bases; bases outside gene matches: 5. This CDR3 has 14 residues. CDR3 sequence (DNA): TGTGCCAGCAGACGGGACAGGGCGGCCTACGAGCAGTACTTC. This gives the protein CASRRDRAAYEQYF.

The chain combines TRBV5-4 with TRBJ2-3; 16 bases are shared with TRBD2. The CDR3 runs to 18 residues. J gave up 4 bases and V 4 bases, and 9 bases lay outside the gene matches. Germline-derived CDR1 and CDR2 are SGHNT and YYREEE (reference sequence). The CDR3 DNA reads as TGTGCCAGCAGCCGGTCCGGGACTAGCGGGAGGGCCGCAGATACGCAGTATTTT. It encodes CASSRSGTSGRAADTQYF.

V usage is TRBV11-2 and J usage is TRBJ1-1; no reliable D call. CDR3 size: 16 residues. Trimming stripped 4 bases from V and 1 base from J, with 16 bases between. The germline V gene has CDR1 SGHAT and CDR2 FQNNGV. This CDR3 reads CASSSGIAAWNTEAFF. DNA for the CDR3: TGTGCCAGCAGCTCCGGTATCGCTGCGTGGAACACTGAAGCTTTCTTT.

This sequence joins TRBV27 and TRBJ1-2; D may be TRBD1 (5 bases). Germline CDR1 reads MNHEY; CDR2 reads SMNVEV (reference sequence). The CDR3 loop spans 14 amino acids. V gave up 5 bases and J gave up 0 bases, with 10 bases separating them. In DNA form, the CDR3 reads TGTGCCAGCAGTCAGGGTAAAGCTAACTATGGCTACACCTTC. The encoded protein is CASSQGKANYGYTF.

The gene calls are TRBV7-9 and TRBJ2-3, with D possibly being TRBD1 (8 bases). This CDR3 is 14 amino acids long. V gave up 7 bases and J gave up 2 bases, with 13 bases separating them. The germline CDR1 and CDR2 sequences are SEHNR and FQNEAQ (reference sequence). CDR3 nucleotide sequence: TGTGCCAGCAACAGGGGGGGAAACACAGATACGCAGTATTTT. This gives the protein CASNRGGNTDTQYF.

A few counts support this clone. The gene calls are TRBV10-1 and TRBJ2-2; 9 nucleotides match TRBD1. Germline V gene data show CDR1 as WNHNN and CDR2 as SYGVQD (reference sequence). The V segment lost 8 bases and the J segment 0 bases; nucleotides outside the gene matches: 7. This CDR3 spans 16 amino acids. The CDR3 sequence: CASSWDREANTGELFF. The CDR3 nucleotides read TGCGCCAGCTCCTGGGACAGGGAAGCGAACACCGGGGAGCTGTTTTTT.

The chain is built from TRBV28 and TRBJ2-7; 9 bases fit TRBD1. The germline V gene encodes CDR1 MDHEN and CDR2 SYDVKM. The CDR3 covers 14 residues. V dropped 4 bases and J dropped 7; count of bases not matched to a gene: 8. The CDR3 bases are TGTGCCAGCAGTTCCGGGACAGGGTATTTGGAGCAGTACTTC. It is translated as CASSSGTGYLEQYF.

The V call is TRBV6-1, the J call TRBJ1-3, with D hard to call. Trimming pared 1 base from V and 0 bases from J, leaving 4 bases between. Per the germline V gene, CDR1 is MNHNS and CDR2 is SASEGT. The CDR3 is 14 amino acids. The CDR3 nucleotides read TGTGCCAGCAGTGAAGGCGGCTCTGGAAACACCATATATTTT. Translating gives CASSEGGSGNTIYF.

This clone was detected only once. The V gene is TRBV6-6, the J gene TRBJ2-5; D perhaps matches TRBD1 (6 bases). Germline V lookup: CDR1 MNHNY, CDR2 SVGAGI (reference sequence). This CDR3 spans 13 amino acids. V was shortened by 7 bases and J by 1 base, with 10 bases between the two germline ends. CDR3 sequence (DNA): TGTGCCAGCACCAGGGACATCCAAGAGACCCAGTACTTC. Its protein is CASTRDIQETQYF.

The chain joins TRBV29-1 to TRBJ2-7; perhaps TRBD2 as D (5 bases). CDR1 SQVTM and CDR2 ANQGSEA come from the germline V gene. The length of the CDR3 is 13 residues. Trimming left V 6 bases short and J 2 bases short, with 14 bases between. Written as DNA, the CDR3 is TGCAGCGTGGAGGCCGGGTCCACCTACGAGCAGTACTTC. This gives the protein CSVEAGSTYEQYF.

This sequence joins TRBV4-2 and TRBJ2-2, with 14 bases that match TRBD2. CDR1 LGHNA and CDR2 YNFKEQ come from the germline V gene. Germline trimming cut 0 bases from V and 8 bases from J; bases unmatched to any gene: 5. The CDR3 contains 17 residues. The CDR3, as DNA: TGTGCCAGCAGCCAAGAACCCGGGACTAGCGGGAGTGGGGAGCTGTTTTTT. Amino acids: CASSQEPGTSGSGELFF.

This clone was found once. V and J are TRBV5-1 and TRBJ1-2, with D unclear. With 0 bases removed from V and 2 bases from J, the gap between germline ends came to 14 bases. The CDR3 consists of 16 residues. The germline gives CDR1 SGHRS, CDR2 YFSETQ. CDR3 bases: TGCGCCAGCAGCTTGGGTCGGGAACAAAAAAACTATGGCTACACCTTC. This gives the protein CASSLGREQKNYGYTF.

The V call is TRBV7-9, the J call TRBJ1-1; D remains unclear. The germline V gene has CDR1 SEHNR and CDR2 FQNEAQ (reference sequence). Trimming cost V 3 bases and J 4 bases, with 6 bases left between them. The CDR3 length is 12 residues. The CDR3 DNA sequence: TGTGCCAGCAGCTTTCTGTTCACTGAAGCTTTCTTT. This sequence encodes CASSFLFTEAFF.